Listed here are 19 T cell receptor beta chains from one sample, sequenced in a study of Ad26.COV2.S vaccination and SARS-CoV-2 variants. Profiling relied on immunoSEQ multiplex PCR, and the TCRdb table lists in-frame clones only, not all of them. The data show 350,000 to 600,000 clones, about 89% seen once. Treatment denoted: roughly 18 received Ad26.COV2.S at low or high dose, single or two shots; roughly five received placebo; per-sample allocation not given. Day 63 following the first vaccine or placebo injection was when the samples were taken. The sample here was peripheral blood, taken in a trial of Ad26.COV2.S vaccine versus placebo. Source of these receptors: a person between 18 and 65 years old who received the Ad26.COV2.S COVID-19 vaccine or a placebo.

CDR3 sequence reads: CASSTDRVNTEAFF. The CDR3 DNA reads as TGTGCCAGCAGCACCGACAGGGTGAACACTGAAGCTTTCTTT. The rearrangement uses TRBV11-2 and TRBJ1-1; the match to TRBD1 covers 7 bases. CDR3 length equals 14 residues. Germline V gene sequence: CDR1 SGHAT, CDR2 FQNNGV. Trimming took 5 bases from V and 0 from J; bases not matched to a gene: 3.

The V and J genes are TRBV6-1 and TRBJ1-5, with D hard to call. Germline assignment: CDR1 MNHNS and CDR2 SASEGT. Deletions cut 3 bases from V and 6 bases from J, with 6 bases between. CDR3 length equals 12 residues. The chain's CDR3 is CASSEVGQPQHF. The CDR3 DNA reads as TGTGCCAGCAGTGAGGTTGGTCAGCCCCAGCATTTT.

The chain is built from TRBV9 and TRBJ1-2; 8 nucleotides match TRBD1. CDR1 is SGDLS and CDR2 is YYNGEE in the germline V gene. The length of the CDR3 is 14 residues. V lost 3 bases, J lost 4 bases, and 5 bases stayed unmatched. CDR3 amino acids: CASSGQGSSYGYTF. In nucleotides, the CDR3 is TGTGCCAGCAGCGGACAGGGGAGTAGCTATGGCTACACCTTC. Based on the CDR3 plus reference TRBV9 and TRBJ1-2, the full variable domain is DSGVTQTPKHLITATGQRVTLRCSPRSGDLSVYWYQQSLDQGLQFLIQYYNGEERAKGNILERFSAQQFPDLHSELNLSSLELGDSALYFCASSGQGSSYGYTFGSGTRLTVV.

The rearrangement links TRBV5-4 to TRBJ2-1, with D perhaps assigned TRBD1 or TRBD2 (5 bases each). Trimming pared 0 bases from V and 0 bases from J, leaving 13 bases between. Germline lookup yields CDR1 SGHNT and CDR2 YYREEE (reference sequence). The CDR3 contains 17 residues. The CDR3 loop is CASSLGKRGGSYNEQFF. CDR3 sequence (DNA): TGTGCCAGCAGCTTGGGAAAGCGTGGGGGCTCCTACAATGAGCAGTTCTTC.

CDR3 amino acids: CASRGASAEAFF. In DNA form, the CDR3 reads TGTGCCAGCAGGGGAGCCAGTGCTGAAGCTTTCTTT. V is TRBV12-3 or TRBV12-4 and J is TRBJ1-1; no clear D gene. This CDR3 comprises 12 residues. V dropped 6 bases and J dropped 6 bases, with 11 bases sitting between them.

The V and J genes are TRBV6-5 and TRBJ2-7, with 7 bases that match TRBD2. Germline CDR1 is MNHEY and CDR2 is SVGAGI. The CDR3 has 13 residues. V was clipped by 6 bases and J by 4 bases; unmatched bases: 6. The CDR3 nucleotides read TGTGCCAGCAGACGCGGGAGTACTTACGAGCAGTACTTC. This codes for CASRRGSTYEQYF.

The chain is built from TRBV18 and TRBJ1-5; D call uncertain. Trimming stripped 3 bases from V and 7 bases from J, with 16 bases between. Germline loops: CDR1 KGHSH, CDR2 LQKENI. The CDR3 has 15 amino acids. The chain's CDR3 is CASSPLESVGQPQHF. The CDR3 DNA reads TGTGCCAGCTCACCTCTGGAGAGTGTAGGACAGCCCCAGCATTTT.

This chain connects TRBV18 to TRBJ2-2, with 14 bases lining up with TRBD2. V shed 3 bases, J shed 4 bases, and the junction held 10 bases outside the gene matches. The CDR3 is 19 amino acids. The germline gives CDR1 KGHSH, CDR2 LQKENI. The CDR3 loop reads CASSPLPPTSGGGTGELFF. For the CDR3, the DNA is TGTGCCAGCTCACCTCTACCACCGACTAGCGGGGGGGGCACCGGGGAGCTGTTTTTT.

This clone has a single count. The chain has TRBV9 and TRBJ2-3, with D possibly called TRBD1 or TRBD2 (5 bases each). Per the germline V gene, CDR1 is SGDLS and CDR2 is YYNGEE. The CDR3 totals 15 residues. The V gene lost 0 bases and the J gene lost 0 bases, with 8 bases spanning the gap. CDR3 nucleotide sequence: TGTGCCAGCAGCGTAGGGGGGATTAGCACAGATACGCAGTATTTT. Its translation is CASSVGGISTDTQYF.

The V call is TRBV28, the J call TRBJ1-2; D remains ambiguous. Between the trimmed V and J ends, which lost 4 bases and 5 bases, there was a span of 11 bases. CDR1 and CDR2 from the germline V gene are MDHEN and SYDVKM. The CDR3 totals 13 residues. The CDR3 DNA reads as TGTGCCAGCAGTTACGGCTACCAGTATGGCTACACCTTC. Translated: CASSYGYQYGYTF.

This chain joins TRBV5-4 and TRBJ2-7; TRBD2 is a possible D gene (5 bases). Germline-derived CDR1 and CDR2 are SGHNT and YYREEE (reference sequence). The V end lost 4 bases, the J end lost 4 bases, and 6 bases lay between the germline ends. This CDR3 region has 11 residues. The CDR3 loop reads CASSGGYEQYF. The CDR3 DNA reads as TGTGCCAGCAGCGGAGGTTACGAGCAGTACTTC.

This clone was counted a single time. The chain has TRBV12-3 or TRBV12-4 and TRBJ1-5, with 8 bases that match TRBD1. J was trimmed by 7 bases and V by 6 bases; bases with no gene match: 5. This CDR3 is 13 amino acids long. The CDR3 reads CASRAGGLQPQHF. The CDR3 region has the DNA TGTGCCAGCAGGGCAGGGGGCTTACAGCCCCAGCATTTT.

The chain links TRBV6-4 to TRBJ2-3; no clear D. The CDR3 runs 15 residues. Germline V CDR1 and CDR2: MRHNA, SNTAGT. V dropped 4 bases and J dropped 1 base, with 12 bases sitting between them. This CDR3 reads CASSVTGGRTDTQYF. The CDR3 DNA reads TGTGCCAGCAGTGTGACGGGTGGGCGCACAGATACGCAGTATTTT.

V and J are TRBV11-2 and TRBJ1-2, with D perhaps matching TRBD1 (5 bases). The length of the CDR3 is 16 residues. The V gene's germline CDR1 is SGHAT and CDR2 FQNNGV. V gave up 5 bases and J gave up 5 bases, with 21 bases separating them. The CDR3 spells CASSPLTGKGTYGYTF. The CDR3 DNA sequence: TGTGCCAGCAGCCCCCTAACAGGAAAAGGGACTTATGGCTACACCTTC. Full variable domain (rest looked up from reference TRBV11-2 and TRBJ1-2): EAGVAQSPRYKIIEKRQSVAFWCNPISGHATLYWYQQILGQGPKLLIQFQNNGVVDDSQLPKDRFSAERLKGVDSTLKIQPAKLEDSAVYLCASSPLTGKGTYGYTFGSGTRLTVV.

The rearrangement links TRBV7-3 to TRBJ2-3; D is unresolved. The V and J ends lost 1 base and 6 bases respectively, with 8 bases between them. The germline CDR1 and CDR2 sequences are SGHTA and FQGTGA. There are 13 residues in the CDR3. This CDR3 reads CASSLNNADTQYF. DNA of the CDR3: TGTGCCAGCAGCTTAAATAATGCTGATACGCAGTATTTT.

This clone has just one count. The DNA for the CDR3 is TGTGCCAGCAGAGATCAGACCCCTGAAGCTTTCTTT. As protein: CASRDQTPEAFF. This rearrangement joins TRBV12-3 or TRBV12-4 to TRBJ1-1; no firm D call. CDR3 length equals 12 residues. The V and J ends lost 6 bases and 6 bases respectively, with 11 bases between them.

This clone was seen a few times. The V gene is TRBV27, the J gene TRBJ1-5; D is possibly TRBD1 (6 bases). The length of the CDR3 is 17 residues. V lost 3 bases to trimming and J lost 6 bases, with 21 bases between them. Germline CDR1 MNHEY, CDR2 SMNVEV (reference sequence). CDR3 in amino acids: CASSFFGVGAFTQPQHF. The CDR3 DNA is TGTGCCAGCAGTTTTTTTGGTGTGGGGGCATTTACTCAGCCCCAGCATTTT.

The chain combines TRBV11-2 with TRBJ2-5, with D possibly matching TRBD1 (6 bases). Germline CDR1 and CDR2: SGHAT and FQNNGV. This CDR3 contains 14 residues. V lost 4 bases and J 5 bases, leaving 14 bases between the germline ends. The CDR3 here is CASSSLTGIETQYF. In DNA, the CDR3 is TGTGCCAGCAGCTCCCTAACAGGGATCGAGACCCAGTACTTC. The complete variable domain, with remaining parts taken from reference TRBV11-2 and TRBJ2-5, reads EAGVAQSPRYKIIEKRQSVAFWCNPISGHATLYWYQQILGQGPKLLIQFQNNGVVDDSQLPKDRFSAERLKGVDSTLKIQPAKLEDSAVYLCASSSLTGIETQYFGPGTRLLVL.

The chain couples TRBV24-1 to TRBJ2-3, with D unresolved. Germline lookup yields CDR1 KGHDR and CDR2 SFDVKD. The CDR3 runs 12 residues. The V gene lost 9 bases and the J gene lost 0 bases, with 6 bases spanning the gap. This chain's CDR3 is CATGQSTDTQYF. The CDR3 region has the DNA TGTGCCACCGGTCAAAGCACAGATACGCAGTATTTT.